A single sample is the source of the 6 T cell receptor beta chains below, sequenced in a study of neurological immune-mediated disorders. TCRdb itself ran the 5' RACE reads through MiXCR, one entry per CDR3 protein. The data hold more than 15,000 distinct CDR3 sequences, with roughly 14% observed a single time. Sequencing was carried out using PBMCs. Receptors originate from a man between 60 and 75 years old with HTLV-1-associated myelopathy (HAM/TSP).

This clonotype was seen more than once but under ten times. The V gene is TRBV9, the J gene TRBJ2-2; 7 bases are a match to TRBD1. Germline V CDR1 and CDR2: SGDLS, YYNGEE. The CDR3 has 16 amino acids. The V gene end was trimmed by 4 bases and the J gene end by 3 bases; junction bases not matched to a gene: 9. The chain's CDR3 is CASSTQGVGYTGELFF. CDR3 coding DNA: TGTGCCAGCAGCACCCAGGGGGTGGGGTACACCGGGGAGCTGTTTTTT.

This clonotype showed up many times. V usage is TRBV5-1 and J usage is TRBJ2-5; a possible D gene is TRBD2 (7 bases). The CDR3 is 14 residues long. Trimming shortened V by 4 bases and J by 5 bases, and 15 bases separated the two germline ends. CDR1 is SGHRS, CDR2 YFSETQ, per germline. CDR3 DNA sequence: TGCGCCAGCAGCGGCCAGGGGAGGGAGGAGACCCAGTACTTC. Translating it yields CASSGQGREETQYF.

This clonotype was detected ten times or more. V gene TRBV12-3 or TRBV12-4 combines with J gene TRBJ1-1; no clear D. The CDR3 length is 11 residues. V lost 7 bases and J lost 0, with 3 bases in between. CDR3 coding DNA: TGTGCCAGCACCATGAACACTGAAGCTTTCTTT. Translation gives CASTMNTEAFF.

The chain uses TRBV7-3 and TRBJ2-7; TRBD2 might be the D (5 bases). In germline, CDR1 is SGHTA, CDR2 FQGTGA. The CDR3 totals 11 residues. The CDR3 loop is CATRGFGEQYF. Here the CDR3 DNA reads TGTGCGACTCGAGGGTTTGGCGAGCAGTACTTC.

The chain uses TRBV5-1 and TRBJ2-1, with D uncertain. The CDR3 runs 13 residues. The V gene lost 4 bases and the J gene lost 9 bases, with 14 bases spanning the gap. The germline gives CDR1 SGHRS, CDR2 YFSETQ. The CDR3 here is CASSSGPCGEQFF. DNA of the CDR3: TGCGCCAGCAGCAGTGGCCCATGTGGTGAGCAGTTCTTC. The complete variable domain, with remaining parts taken from reference TRBV5-1 and TRBJ2-1, reads KAGVTQTPRYLIKTRGQQVTLSCSPISGHRSVSWYQQTPGQGLQFLFEYFSETQRNKGNFPGRFSGRQFSNSRSEMNVSTLELGDSALYLCASSSGPCGEQFFGPGTRLTVL.

This clonotype was counted ten times or more. V is TRBV6-1 and J is TRBJ2-7; TRBD1 matches 9 bases. With V trimmed by 4 bases and J by 11 bases, 3 bases remained unmatched. CDR3 length equals 11 residues. Germline lookup yields CDR1 MNHNS and CDR2 SASEGT. The CDR3: CASSGGQGKYF. Written as DNA, the CDR3 is TGTGCCAGCAGTGGCGGACAGGGGAAGTACTTC.